This TCR beta chain was captured by sequencing in a study of blood T cell repertoires in COVID-19. Across the study: Researchers got acute and convalescent COVID-19 samples from the United States, Italy and Spain. T cells, B-cell-depleted T cells, or PBMCs provided the cDNA or gDNA that served as material.

Original methodology: Cell counts per sample came from amplifying reference gene primers. Repertoires were generated with immunoSEQ multiplex PCR, while TCRdb's copy carries only in-frame clones and drops some. Clone size and the V and J calls come from that table; the DNA yielded D and trimming. This table holds 93,000 or so clones, around nine tenths found once. This CDR3 is built from 17 residues. The V and J ends lost 7 bases and 2 bases respectively, with 18 bases between them. Per the germline V gene, CDR1 is WSHSY and CDR2 is SAAADI. The specimen sequenced was peripheral blood. This clonotype was obtained from a man aged 50 to 60 in a cohort sampled during active COVID-19. This chain joins TRBV10-2 and TRBJ1-6; possible D gene TRBD1, 6 bases. DNA of the CDR3: TGCGCCAGCAACGACGATGGACAGAGAGCCTATAATTCACCCCTCCACTTT. Its translation is CASNDDGQRAYNSPLHF.